This entry describes one T cell receptor beta chain. Its specificity is unknown. A far larger clone is one base from this, pointing to a likely read error. These data belong to a study of regulatory T cells in long-lasting Graves disease. The CDR3 is 14 amino acids. Germline V gene lookup returns CDR1 SGHAT and CDR2 FQNNGV. As for time point: newly diagnosed GD, antithyroid drugs for less than 3 months. Isolated PBMC RNA provided the starting material for the TCR library. It was American Thyroid Association guidelines that determined Graves' disease diagnosis. Construction of the TCR beta libraries employed iRepertoire HTBI primers in conjunction with Arm-PCR of CDR3 regions. TCRdb redid the calling of the multiplex PCR reads with MiXCR, one entry per CDR3 protein. The data hold almost 450,000 distinct CDR3 sequences, with about 17% observed a single time. Whole-study findings and limits: Investigators studied peripheral blood only, not thyroid tissue.

These data also featured in a second study, about T cells in Graves' hyperthyroidism and ophthalmopathy.

This clonotype was obtained from a woman under 40 with Graves disease. The source was peripheral blood mononuclear cells (PBMCs), collected at new diagnosis, from a patient treated with antithyroid drugs. The gene calls are TRBV11-2 and TRBJ2-4, with D perhaps matching TRBD1 (5 bases). The DNA end is more similar to TRBJ2-7, so the J call may be wrong. The CDR3: CASSSRQRNYEQYF. In DNA form, the CDR3 reads TGTGCCAGCAGCTCTCGACAGAGGAACTACGAGCAGTACTTC.